The clone carrying this TCR beta chain was counted once. The V and J ends lost 1 base and 2 bases, in that order; junction bases with no gene match: 7. Germline CDR1 reads SQVTM; CDR2 reads ANQGSEA. The CDR3 covers 15 residues. This specimen belongs to a study of cytomegalovirus exposure and HLA in healthy donors. Method: immunoSEQ multiplex PCR; TCRdb's copy keeps in-frame clones and lacks some. This sample carries 80,000 or so clones, 90% to 95% of them seen once, and the ten largest clones take 0.6% to 0.7%. The chain carries TRBV29-1 and TRBJ1-2; 7 bases are a match to TRBD1. The source material was PBMCs. The clonotype comes from a woman in her late teens or twenties in good health and CMV-seronegative. The CDR3 nucleotides read TGCAGCGTTGAAGTCAGGCAACAGGGGAACTATGGCTACACCTTC. This encodes CSVEVRQQGNYGYTF.